The 21 T cell receptor beta chains below all came from one sample that was sequenced in a study of molecular identifiers for immune sequencing clone quantification. TCRdb used MiXCR to reprocess the PCR reads, holding one entry per CDR3 protein. Here the sample spans 300,000 to 350,000 distinct CDR3 sequences, about 21% being singletons. Sequencing was performed on naive CD8+ T cells from blood, with Jurkat cell RNA spiked in. Subset defined: FACS-sorted CD8+CD4-CCR7+CD45RA+ naive T cells. The receptors originated from a human donor in good health. Some libraries in this study had Jurkat cell RNA spiked in.

As to this clonotype: A much bigger clone sits one base away, suggesting this may be a read error. The rearrangement joins TRBV4-3 to TRBJ2-3; 7 nucleotides line up with TRBD2. The CDR3 sequence is 15 residues long. Germline-derived CDR1 and CDR2 are LGHNA and YSLEER. Unmatched junction bases numbered 5, after V lost 2 bases and J lost 3 bases. In DNA form, the CDR3 reads TGCGCCAGCAGCCAATTCAGCGGGGAAACAGATACGCAGTATTTT. This encodes CASSQFSGETDTQYF.

The V and J genes are TRBV30 and TRBJ2-3, with TRBD2 identical over 9 bases. This CDR3 has 17 amino acids. Germline V gene lookup returns CDR1 GTSNPN and CDR2 SVGIG (reference sequence). The V gene end was trimmed by 0 bases and the J gene end by 4 bases; junction bases not matched to a gene: 11. Here the CDR3 reads CAWSVMLAGTSADTQYF. CDR3 DNA sequence: TGTGCCTGGAGTGTTATGCTAGCGGGAACGTCCGCAGATACGCAGTATTTT.

This clonotype was picked up many times. This chain links TRBV6-5 with TRBJ1-5; a weak D match, TRBD1 (6 bases). V was trimmed by 5 bases and J by 4 bases, leaving 15 bases between them. There are 15 residues in the CDR3. CDR1 is MNHEY, CDR2 SVGAGI, per germline. CDR3 sequence reads: CASSTTGSSNQPQHF. CDR3 nucleotide sequence: TGTGCCAGCAGTACCACAGGGAGTTCTAATCAGCCCCAGCATTTT.

V gene TRBV6-2 or TRBV6-3 combines with J gene TRBJ2-7, with D possibly being TRBD2 (6 bases). Germline assignment: CDR1 MNHEY and CDR2 SVGEGT. The ends were cut back, 1 base at V and 5 bases at J, with 12 bases in the middle. The CDR3 has 14 amino acids. The CDR3 loop reads CASSYFPEGNEQYF. The CDR3 region has the DNA TGTGCCAGCAGTTACTTCCCGGAGGGCAACGAGCAGTACTTC.

The rearrangement links TRBV6-2 or TRBV6-3 to TRBJ2-3; 12 nucleotides line up with TRBD2. Per germline, CDR1 MNHEY and CDR2 SVGEGT. Trimming cost V 2 bases and J 5 bases; bases outside gene matches: 2. CDR3 length: 15 amino acids. The CDR3 loop is CASSYGLAGLDTQYF. DNA of the CDR3: TGTGCCAGCAGTTACGGACTAGCGGGGCTAGATACGCAGTATTTT.

This clonotype appeared a few times. V usage is TRBV3-2 and J usage is TRBJ2-5; TRBD2 is the table's D call, not checked against the DNA. TRBV3-2 constitutes a pseudogene. This CDR3 comprises 19 residues. CDR3 bases: TGTGCCAGCAGCCAAGATGCGGCAGGGAAAGACAAATTACAAGAGACCCAGTACTTC. Translating it yields CASSQDAAGKDKLQETQYF.

This clonotype occurred many times. The chain has TRBV5-4 and TRBJ1-2, with TRBD1 matching 12 bases. This CDR3 has 18 residues. Germline trimming cut 0 bases from V and 4 bases from J; bases unmatched to any gene: 10. Germline V gene lookup returns CDR1 SGHNT and CDR2 YYREEE (reference sequence). The CDR3 sequence is CASSLDPGQGAVGYGYTF. DNA for the CDR3: TGTGCCAGCAGCTTGGACCCGGGACAGGGGGCGGTCGGCTATGGCTACACCTTC.

This clonotype was seen at least ten times. The gene calls are TRBV5-6 and TRBJ2-7; TRBD1 matches 9 bases. V was pared by 4 bases and J by 6 bases, with 8 bases of the junction left unmatched. Germline-derived CDR1 and CDR2 are SGHDT and YYEEEE. The CDR3 is made up of 14 amino acids. CDR3 nucleotides: TGTGCCAGCAGCCAAGGGACAGGGTCAGCCGAGCAGTACTTC. Translating gives CASSQGTGSAEQYF. The variable domain in full, with the rest retrieved from reference TRBV5-6 and TRBJ2-7, is DAGVTQSPTHLIKTRGQQVTLRCSPKSGHDTVSWYQQALGQGPQFIFQYYEEEERQRGNFPDRFSGHQFPNYSSELNVNALLLGDSALYLCASSQGTGSAEQYFGPGTRLTVT.

The table lists this clonotype with many counts. The V call is TRBV6-1, the J call TRBJ1-1; D call uncertain. The CDR3 loop spans 11 amino acids. CDR1 is MNHNS and CDR2 is SASEGT in the germline V gene. The DNA for the CDR3 is TGTGCATGCGTCCAGAACACTGAAGCTTTCTTT. Translating it yields CACVQNTEAFF.

At least ten counts were recorded for this clonotype. CDR3 DNA sequence: TGTGCCAGCAGTTCACAGGGTAACACAGATACGCAGTATTTT. Residues: CASSSQGNTDTQYF. This sequence joins TRBV27 and TRBJ2-3; a possible D gene is TRBD1 (6 bases). The V end lost 4 bases, the J end lost 2 bases, and 10 bases lay between the germline ends. In germline, CDR1 is MNHEY, CDR2 SMNVEV (reference sequence). This CDR3 has 14 residues.

This clonotype was observed at least ten times. The V and J genes are TRBV4-2 and TRBJ2-1; D unclear. The length of the CDR3 is 18 residues. The ends were cut back, 3 bases at V and 8 bases at J, with 26 bases in the middle. Germline V gene data show CDR1 as LGHNA and CDR2 as YNFKEQ. The CDR3 DNA follows: TGTGCCAGCAGCCACGAGATCCAGCCTAGGGTCAGGTCCTATGAGCAGTTCTTC. Its protein is CASSHEIQPRVRSYEQFF.

V usage is TRBV5-4 and J usage is TRBJ2-7; D gene uncertain. Germline V lookup: CDR1 SGHNT, CDR2 YYREEE (reference sequence). This CDR3 has 14 amino acids. V was clipped by 6 bases and J by 2 bases, with 15 bases between them. Here the CDR3 DNA reads TGTGCCAGCATCTCAATGGACGGAACCTACGAGCAGTACTTC. It translates to CASISMDGTYEQYF.

On this clonotype: A much larger clone differs from this one at a single base, so this may be a read error. V is TRBV19 and J is TRBJ1-1, with 9 bases fitting TRBD1. In germline, CDR1 is LNHDA, CDR2 SQIVND (reference sequence). V lost 8 bases, J lost 5 bases, and 6 bases stayed unmatched. There are 13 residues in the CDR3. As DNA, the CDR3 is TGTGCCAGTGGTACAGGGGGCCGAACTGAAGCTTTCTTT. It translates to CASGTGGRTEAFF.

This clonotype was picked up many times. The J gene is TRBJ1-2, the V gene TRBV29-1; D gene unclear. Germline values: CDR1 SQVTM, CDR2 ANQGSEA. This CDR3 comprises 15 residues. The V gene lost 6 bases and the J gene lost 0 bases, with 17 bases spanning the gap. The CDR3, as DNA: TGCAGCGTCTACGCGTGGCAGGCGACTAACTATGGCTACACCTTC. This codes for CSVYAWQATNYGYTF.

The CDR3 protein is CARVIGVNYGYTF. The DNA for the CDR3 is TGCGCCAGGGTGATCGGGGTAAACTATGGCTACACCTTC. This chain uses TRBV10-2 with TRBJ1-2; no clear D gene. Germline-derived CDR1 and CDR2 are WSHSY and SAAADI. The CDR3 is made up of 13 amino acids. V lost 9 bases and J lost 2, with 13 bases in between.

In regard to this clonotype: This is likely a read error, given that the CDR3 carries no conserved phenylalanine or tryptophan at its end. This chain uses TRBV12-3 or TRBV12-4 with TRBJ1-2; D call uncertain. The CDR3 totals 13 residues. Trimming removed 8 bases at V and 8 bases at J, with 18 bases between. The CDR3, as DNA: TGTGCCAGCGGGTTCACGGCAGGCGGAGGCTACACCCTC. It is translated as CASGFTAGGGYTL.

The table lists this clonotype with many counts. V gene TRBV2 combines with J gene TRBJ2-6; the D gene could be TRBD1 or TRBD2 (5 bases each). Trimming took 8 bases from V and 2 from J, leaving 10 bases between them. This CDR3 comprises 14 residues. Germline V gene lookup returns CDR1 SNHLY and CDR2 FYNNEI. The CDR3 DNA reads as TGTGCCAGCTTGGGGGTCCCTGGGGCCAACGTCCTGACTTTC. Amino acids: CASLGVPGANVLTF.

A note on this clonotype: A read error is possible here, since a much larger clone lies one base away. V and J are TRBV6-2 or TRBV6-3 and TRBJ1-1; TRBD1 matches 7 bases. The CDR3 is made up of 11 amino acids. The germline gives CDR1 MNHEY, CDR2 SVGEGT. CDR3 sequence reads: CASSSTGEASF. DNA for the CDR3: TGTGCCAGCAGTTCTACAGGGGAAGCTTCCTTT.

In its sample, this clonotype was seen many times. V gene TRBV5-6 combines with J gene TRBJ2-7; D is uncertain. The CDR3 consists of 14 residues. Trimming took 4 bases from V and 4 from J, leaving 15 bases between them. CDR1 is SGHDT and CDR2 is YYEEEE in the germline V gene. The CDR3 loop is CASSQRPSGYEQYF. CDR3 coding DNA: TGTGCCAGCAGCCAACGACCCAGTGGGTACGAGCAGTACTTC.

This clonotype has a handful of counts. The V and J genes are TRBV11-1 and TRBJ2-5; D uncertain. Trimming left V 5 bases short and J 0 bases short, with 7 bases between. CDR1 is SGHAT, CDR2 FQDESV, per germline (reference sequence). The CDR3 length is 13 residues. The CDR3: CASSGWYQETQYF. As DNA, the CDR3 is TGTGCCAGCAGCGGTTGGTACCAAGAGACCCAGTACTTC.

This clonotype has at least ten counts. This rearrangement joins TRBV7-6 to TRBJ1-2; a weak D match, TRBD1 (5 bases). CDR3 length equals 12 residues. Germline V lookup: CDR1 SGHVS, CDR2 FNYEAQ. The ends were cut back, 3 bases at V and 8 bases at J, with 10 bases in the middle. CDR3 in DNA: TGTGCCAGCAGCTTTATAGGGGAGGGCTACACCTTC. It specifies CASSFIGEGYTF.